Sequencing of this T cell receptor (beta chain) was carried out in a study of early T cells in non-severe SARS-CoV-2 infection. Overall study: Sequencing of bulk RNA from unsorted whole blood was done, without chain pairing. Findings of the study overall: VDJdb matching skewed toward anti-spike CD8 responses, missing private and CD4 specificities.

The TCR library protocol was used to attach unique molecular identifiers. These identifiers were attached to individual cDNA molecules. TCRdb recomputed calls from the 5' RACE reads with MiXCR, one row per CDR3 protein. The profile covers some 76,000 distinct CDR3 sequences, with 12% to 15% appearing a single time and over 12% taken by the ten largest. The sample holds many counts of this clonotype. Its antigen is undetermined. The sequencing sample was made of whole blood. The TCR was taken from an adult who was a healthcare worker with PCR-confirmed SARS-CoV-2 infection or an uninfected control (not recorded which).

Here the CDR3 DNA reads TGCAGCGTTGAAGTGAACAGAAACTATGGCTACACCTTC. This encodes CSVEVNRNYGYTF. This chain uses TRBV29-1 with TRBJ1-2; no clear D gene. The V gene's germline CDR1 is SQVTM and CDR2 ANQGSEA. The CDR3 runs to 13 residues. V gave up 1 base and J gave up 2 bases, with 8 bases separating them.